This T cell receptor beta chain was sequenced for a study of T cell repertoires in cytomegalovirus infection. Study summary: It can be stated that public TCR beta signatures indicated CMV infection as well as a matching HLA type.

A remark on this clonotype: Its antigen remains unidentified.

Via MiXCR, TCRdb re-called the reads, giving one row per CDR3 protein. The table has around 770,000 distinct CDR3 sequences, 25% to 30% seen once; the top ten hold about an eighth. V gave up 0 bases and J gave up 4 bases, with 15 bases separating them. The CDR3 sequence is 15 residues long. Germline CDR1 DFQATT, CDR2 SNEGSKA (reference sequence). Source: cultured CD8+ T cells from PBMCs, taken from culture after CMV antigen stimulation. The clonotype originates from a human donor in good health (CMV status not recorded). Some clones in this sample may be carry-over from other donors' samples. This chain uses TRBV20-1 with TRBJ1-2; D unclear. In DNA, the CDR3 is TGCAGTGCTAGAGATCGGGAGGGAGACATCTATGGCTACACCTTC. This codes for CSARDREGDIYGYTF.